This note documents a single T cell receptor (beta chain) sequence. Its antigen is unknown. The sample comes from a study of shared clonotypes between healthy human individuals. In germline, CDR1 is SEHNR, CDR2 FQNEAQ (reference sequence). This CDR3 is built from 13 residues. Trimming pared 1 base from V and 12 bases from J, leaving 13 bases between. Overall study results and limits: The represented genetic and exposure-history diversity was limited by the small number of donors.

Using immunoSEQ multiplex PCR, the repertoire was profiled, and TCRdb retains in-frame clones only, with some absent. The profile shows about 2.4 million clones, 90% to 95% of them singletons. The source of this sequence is a man younger than 35 in good health. The sequenced sample consisted of naive CD4+ T cells sorted from blood. Subset denoted: CD45RA+ positively selected. The chain has TRBV7-9 and TRBJ2-1; D uncertain. The CDR3 region is CASSLDSLAGQFF. The CDR3 region has the DNA TGTGCCAGCAGCTTAGACAGCCTGGCAGGGCAGTTCTTC.